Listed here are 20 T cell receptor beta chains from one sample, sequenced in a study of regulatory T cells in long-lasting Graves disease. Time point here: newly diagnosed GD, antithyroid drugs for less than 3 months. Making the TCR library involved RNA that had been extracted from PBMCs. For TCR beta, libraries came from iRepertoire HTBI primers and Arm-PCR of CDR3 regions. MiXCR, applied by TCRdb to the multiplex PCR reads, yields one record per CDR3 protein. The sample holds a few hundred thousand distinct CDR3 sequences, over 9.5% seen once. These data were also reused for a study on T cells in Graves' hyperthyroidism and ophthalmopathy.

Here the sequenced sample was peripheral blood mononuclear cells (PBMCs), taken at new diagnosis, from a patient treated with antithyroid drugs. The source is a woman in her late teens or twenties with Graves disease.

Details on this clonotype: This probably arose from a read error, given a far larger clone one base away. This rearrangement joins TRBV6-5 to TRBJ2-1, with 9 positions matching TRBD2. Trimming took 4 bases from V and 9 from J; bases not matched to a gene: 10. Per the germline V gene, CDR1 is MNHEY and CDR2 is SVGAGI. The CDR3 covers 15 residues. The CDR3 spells CASSSLLAGEAEQFF. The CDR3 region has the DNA TGTGCCAGCAGTTCCCTCTTAGCGGGGGAGGCTGAGCAGTTCTTC.

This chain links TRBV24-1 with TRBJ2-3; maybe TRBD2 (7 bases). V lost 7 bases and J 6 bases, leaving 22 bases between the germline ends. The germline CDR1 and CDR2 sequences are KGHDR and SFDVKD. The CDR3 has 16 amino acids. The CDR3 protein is CATRDSSGRGPDTQYF. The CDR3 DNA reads TGTGCCACCAGGGACAGCTCGGGGCGGGGGCCCGATACGCAGTATTTT.

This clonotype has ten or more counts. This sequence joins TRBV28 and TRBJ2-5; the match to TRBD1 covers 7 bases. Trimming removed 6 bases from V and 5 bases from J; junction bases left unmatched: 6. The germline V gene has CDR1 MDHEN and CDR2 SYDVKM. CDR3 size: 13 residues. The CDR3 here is CASRATGDETQYF. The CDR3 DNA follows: TGTGCCAGCAGGGCTACAGGGGATGAGACCCAGTACTTC.

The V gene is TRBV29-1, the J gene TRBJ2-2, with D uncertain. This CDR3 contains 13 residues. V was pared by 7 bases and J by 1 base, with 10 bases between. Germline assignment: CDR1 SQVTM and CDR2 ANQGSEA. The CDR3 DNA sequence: TGCAGCGCTAAGGTCGAGAACACCGGGGAGCTGTTTTTT. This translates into CSAKVENTGELFF.

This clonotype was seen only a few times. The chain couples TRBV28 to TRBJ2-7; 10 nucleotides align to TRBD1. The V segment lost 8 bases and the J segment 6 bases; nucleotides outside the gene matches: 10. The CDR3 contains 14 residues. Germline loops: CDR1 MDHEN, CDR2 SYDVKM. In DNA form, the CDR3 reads TGTGCCAGCTCCGCCGGGACAGGGGTTGGCGAGCAGTACTTC. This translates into CASSAGTGVGEQYF.

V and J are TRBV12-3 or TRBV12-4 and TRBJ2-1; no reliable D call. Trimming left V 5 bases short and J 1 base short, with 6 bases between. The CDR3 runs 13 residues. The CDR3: CASSQSSYNEQFF. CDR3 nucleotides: TGTGCCAGCAGTCAAAGTTCCTACAATGAGCAGTTCTTC.

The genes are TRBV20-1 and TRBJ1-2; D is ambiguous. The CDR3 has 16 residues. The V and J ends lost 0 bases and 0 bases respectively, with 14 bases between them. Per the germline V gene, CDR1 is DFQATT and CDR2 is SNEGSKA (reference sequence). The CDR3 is CSARDLGTPANYGYTF. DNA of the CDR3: TGCAGTGCTAGAGATCTCGGAACACCAGCTAACTATGGCTACACCTTC.

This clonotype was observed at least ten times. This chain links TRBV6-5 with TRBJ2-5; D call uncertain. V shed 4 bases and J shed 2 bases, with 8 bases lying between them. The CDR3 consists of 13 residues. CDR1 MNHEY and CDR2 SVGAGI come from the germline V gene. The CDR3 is CASSSDGQETQYF. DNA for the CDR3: TGTGCCAGCAGTTCCGACGGACAAGAGACCCAGTACTTC.

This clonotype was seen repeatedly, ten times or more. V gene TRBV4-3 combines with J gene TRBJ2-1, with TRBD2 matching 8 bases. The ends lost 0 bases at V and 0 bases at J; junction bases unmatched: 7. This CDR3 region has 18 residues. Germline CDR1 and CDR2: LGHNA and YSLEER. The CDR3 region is CASSQDPSGRSSYNEQFF. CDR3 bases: TGCGCCAGCAGCCAAGATCCTAGCGGGCGGAGCTCCTACAATGAGCAGTTCTTC.

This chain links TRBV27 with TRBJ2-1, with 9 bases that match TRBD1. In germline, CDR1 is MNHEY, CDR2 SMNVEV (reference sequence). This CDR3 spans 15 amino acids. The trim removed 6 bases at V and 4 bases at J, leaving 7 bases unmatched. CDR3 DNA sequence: TGTGCCAGCAGGTCCAACAGGGGGCTATACAATGAGCAGTTCTTC. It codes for CASRSNRGLYNEQFF.

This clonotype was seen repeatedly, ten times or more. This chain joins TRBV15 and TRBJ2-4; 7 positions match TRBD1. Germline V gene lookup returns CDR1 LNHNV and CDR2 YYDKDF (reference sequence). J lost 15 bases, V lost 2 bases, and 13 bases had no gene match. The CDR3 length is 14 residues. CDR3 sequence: CATSRSRGGVSGYF. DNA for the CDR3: TGTGCCACCAGCAGATCGAGAGGGGGCGTGAGCGGGTACTTC.

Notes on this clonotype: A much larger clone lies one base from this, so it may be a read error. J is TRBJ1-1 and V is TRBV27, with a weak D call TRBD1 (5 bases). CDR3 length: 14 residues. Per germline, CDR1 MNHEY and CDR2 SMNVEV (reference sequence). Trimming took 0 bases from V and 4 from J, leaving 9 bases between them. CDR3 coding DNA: TGTGCCAGCAGTTTATCGGGGCAGTGCACTGAAGCTTTCTTT. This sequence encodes CASSLSGQCTEAFF.

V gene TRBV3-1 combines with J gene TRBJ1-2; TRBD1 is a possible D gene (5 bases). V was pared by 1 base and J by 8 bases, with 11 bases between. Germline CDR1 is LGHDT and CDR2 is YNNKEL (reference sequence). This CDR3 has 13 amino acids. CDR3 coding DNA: TGTGCCAGCAGCCAAGTACAGGATCTCGGCTACACCTTC. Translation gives CASSQVQDLGYTF.

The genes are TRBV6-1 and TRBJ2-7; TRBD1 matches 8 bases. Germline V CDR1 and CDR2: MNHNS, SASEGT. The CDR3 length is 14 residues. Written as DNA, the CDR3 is TGTGCCAGCAGGATAGACAGGGGCTCCTACGAGCGGTACGTC. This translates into CASRIDRGSYERYV.

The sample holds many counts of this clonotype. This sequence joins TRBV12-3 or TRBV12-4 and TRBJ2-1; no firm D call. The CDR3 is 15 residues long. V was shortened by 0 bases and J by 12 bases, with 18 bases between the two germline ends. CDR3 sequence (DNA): TGTGCCAGCAGTTTAGCACCGTCCTCCTCGGCAGGGCAGTTCTTC. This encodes CASSLAPSSSAGQFF.

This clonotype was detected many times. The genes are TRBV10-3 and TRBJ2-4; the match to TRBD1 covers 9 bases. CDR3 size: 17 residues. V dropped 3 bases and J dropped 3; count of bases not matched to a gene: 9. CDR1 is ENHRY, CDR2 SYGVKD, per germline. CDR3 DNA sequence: TGTGCCATCAGTGACCAGGGACAGGGAGAGAGCAAAAACATTCAGTACTTC. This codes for CAISDQGQGESKNIQYF.

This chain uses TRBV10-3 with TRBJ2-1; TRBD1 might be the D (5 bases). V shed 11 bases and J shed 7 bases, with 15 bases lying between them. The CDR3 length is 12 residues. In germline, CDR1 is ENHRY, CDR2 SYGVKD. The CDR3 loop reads CAVKGFQNEQFF. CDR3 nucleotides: TGTGCCGTAAAGGGGTTCCAAAATGAGCAGTTCTTC.

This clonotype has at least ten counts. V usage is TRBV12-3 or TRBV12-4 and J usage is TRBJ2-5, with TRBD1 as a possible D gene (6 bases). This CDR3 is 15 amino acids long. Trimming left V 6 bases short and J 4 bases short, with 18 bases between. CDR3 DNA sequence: TGTGCCAGCAGCCCACAACCTACAGGGTCAGAGACCCAGTACTTC. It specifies CASSPQPTGSETQYF.

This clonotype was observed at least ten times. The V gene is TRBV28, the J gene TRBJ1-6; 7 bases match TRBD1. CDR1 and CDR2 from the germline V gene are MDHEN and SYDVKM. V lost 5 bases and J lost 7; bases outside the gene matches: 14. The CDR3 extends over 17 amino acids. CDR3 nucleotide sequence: TGTGCCAGCAGTCAAGAACTGGACAGGCCCGTAAATTCACCCCTCCACTTT. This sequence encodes CASSQELDRPVNSPLHF.

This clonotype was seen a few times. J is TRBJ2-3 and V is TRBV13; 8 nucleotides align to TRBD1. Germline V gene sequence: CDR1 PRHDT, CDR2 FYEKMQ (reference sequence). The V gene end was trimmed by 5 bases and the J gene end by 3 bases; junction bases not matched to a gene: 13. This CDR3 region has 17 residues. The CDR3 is CASSLSGATGGTDTQYF. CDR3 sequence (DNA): TGTGCCAGCAGCCTTTCGGGGGCCACAGGGGGAACAGATACGCAGTATTTT.